Listed here is a single TCR beta chain. This sample was taken from a study of blood T cells in healthy people across ages. The study drew donors from healthy Caucasian individuals in Russia aged roughly 6 to 95. Then a second PCR, running roughly 6 to 11 cycles, was carried out with a sample-barcoded 5' primer and a J-beta primer mix. TCRdb ran MiXCR on the 5' RACE reads and lists one entry per CDR3 protein. Seen here are over a million distinct CDR3 sequences, roughly 45% observed once, and the top ten hold 7.9%. The source of this sequence is a woman younger than 35 in good health. Sequenced: blood.

DNA for the CDR3: TGCAGTGCTAGAGTTGGGACAGGGGATGAAAAACTGTTTTTT. It codes for CSARVGTGDEKLFF. This sequence joins TRBV20-1 and TRBJ1-4; 10 nucleotides line up with TRBD1. The germline V gene encodes CDR1 DFQATT and CDR2 SNEGSKA (reference sequence). V shed 1 base and J 6 bases; nucleotides not matched to a gene: 2. CDR3 size: 14 residues.